This T cell receptor beta chain stems from a study of CD8+CD57+ T cells in acquired aplastic anemia. Study-level results: Sharing between patients and controls was observed for around 30 CD8+ CDR3 sequences.

Germline assignment: CDR1 SGHAT and CDR2 FQDESV (reference sequence). With 0 bases removed from V and 2 bases from J, the gap between germline ends came to 8 bases. CDR3 length: 15 residues. With respect to this clonotype: Its target is not known.

Genomic DNA was employed as the template in profiling TCR beta VDJ and CDR3. TCRdb redid the calling of the reads with MiXCR, one entry per CDR3 protein. Counted here are about 130,000 distinct CDR3 sequences, 48% occurring once; the ten biggest clones make up under 3%. The chain recombines TRBV11-1 with TRBJ2-1; D remains unclear. Material: sorted CD4+, CD8+, or CD8+CD57+ T cells (not recorded which) from PBMCs. The receptor was isolated from a human donor in good health, serving as a control. The CDR3 DNA reads TGTGCCAGCAGCTTAGCGGTGGGGACCTACAATGAGCAGTTCTTC. It is translated as CASSLAVGTYNEQFF. Full variable domain (outside the CDR3, taken from reference TRBV11-1 and TRBJ2-1): EAEVAQSPRYKITEKSQAVAFWCDPISGHATLYWYRQILGQGPELLVQFQDESVVDDSQLPKDRFSAERLKGVDSTLKIQPAELGDSAMYLCASSLAVGTYNEQFFGPGTRLTVL.